The 9 T cell receptor beta chains in this list originate from one sample, sequenced in a study of shared clonotypes between healthy human individuals. Naive CD8 cells comprised CD45RO-negative, CCR7-positively selected cells, excluding terminally differentiated effector memory CD45RA+ cells. Sequencing used immunoSEQ multiplex PCR; TCRdb keeps in-frame clones, though not all of them. The table records 1.5 million to 2.5 million clones, approximately 94% of them present only once. Sequenced sample: naive CD8+ T cells sorted from blood. All receptors derive from a man younger than 35 in good health.

This chain connects TRBV10-2 to TRBJ2-3; either TRBD1 or TRBD2 may supply D (5 bases each). Germline V gene data show CDR1 as WSHSY and CDR2 as SAAADI. The length of the CDR3 is 14 residues. V was cut by 2 bases and J by 5 bases, with 11 bases left in between. For the CDR3, the DNA is TGCGCCAGCAGTGAGGTGGGGGTGGTAGATACGCAGTATTTT. This gives the protein CASSEVGVVDTQYF.

The V gene is TRBV11-3, the J gene TRBJ2-2; TRBD2 is a possible D gene (5 bases). Trimming stripped 1 base from V and 7 bases from J, with 7 bases between. Germline CDR1 is SGHNT and CDR2 is YENEEA. The CDR3 sequence is 13 residues long. CDR3 bases: TGTGCCAGCAGCTTAGCGGGGAGCGGGGAGCTGTTTTTT. This codes for CASSLAGSGELFF.

The rearrangement joins TRBV13 to TRBJ1-1, with TRBD1 matching over 8 bases. V lost 0 bases to trimming and J lost 7 bases; unmatched junction nucleotides: 1. CDR3 length: 13 residues. Germline lookup yields CDR1 PRHDT and CDR2 FYEKMQ (reference sequence). In nucleotides, the CDR3 is TGTGCCAGCAGCTTAGGGGGACAGGATGAAGCTTTCTTT. Its protein is CASSLGGQDEAFF.

This clone occurred once. The chain joins TRBV6-1 to TRBJ2-3, with 14 bases matching TRBD2. CDR3 length equals 18 residues. Losses at the gene ends were 4 bases for V and 6 bases for J; bases not matched to a gene: 12. Germline lookup yields CDR1 MNHNS and CDR2 SASEGT. The CDR3, as DNA: TGTGCCAGCAGTGTGGGACTAGCGGGAGAGTGGTGGTCGGATACGCAGTATTTT. It specifies CASSVGLAGEWWSDTQYF.

The rearrangement links TRBV4-1 to TRBJ2-2; weak D call: TRBD2 (5 bases). Germline V lookup: CDR1 MGHRA, CDR2 YSYEKL. The CDR3 spans 15 residues. Trimming removed 1 base from V and 7 bases from J, with 13 bases in between. The chain's CDR3 is CASSQGPGIGGELFF. As DNA, the CDR3 is TGCGCCAGCAGCCAAGGTCCGGGGATTGGCGGGGAGCTGTTTTTT.

CDR3 residues: CASSGGQGAAAFF. The CDR3 DNA sequence: TGTGCCAGCAGCGGGGGACAGGGGGCAGCAGCTTTCTTT. This chain connects TRBV13 to TRBJ1-1, with 12 positions matching TRBD1. The trim removed 5 bases at V and 10 bases at J, leaving 5 bases unmatched. Germline CDR1 and CDR2: PRHDT and FYEKMQ (reference sequence). The CDR3 has 13 amino acids. The whole variable domain, filled in from reference TRBV13 and TRBJ1-1, reads AAGVIQSPRHLIKEKRETATLKCYPIPRHDTVYWYQQGPGQDPQFLISFYEKMQSDKGSIPDRFSAQQFSDYHSELNMSSLELGDSALYFCASSGGQGAAAFFGQGTRLTVV.

The V and J genes are TRBV27 and TRBJ1-5; D is unclear. Germline-derived CDR1 and CDR2 are MNHEY and SMNVEV (reference sequence). Trimming removed 7 bases from V and 3 bases from J, with 7 bases in between. The CDR3 has 12 amino acids. CDR3 amino acids: CASTGDNQPQHF. The DNA for the CDR3 is TGTGCCAGCACCGGGGACAATCAGCCCCAGCATTTT.

This clone appeared a single time. This rearrangement joins TRBV5-1 to TRBJ2-7; D remains ambiguous. The V gene lost 1 base and the J gene lost 5 bases, with 10 bases spanning the gap. The CDR3 spans 13 residues. CDR1 and CDR2 from the germline V gene are SGHRS and YFSETQ. CDR3 region: CASSLLSLDEQYF. DNA of the CDR3: TGCGCCAGCAGCTTGTTATCGTTGGACGAGCAGTACTTC. The full variable domain, with the rest looked up from reference TRBV5-1 and TRBJ2-7, is KAGVTQTPRYLIKTRGQQVTLSCSPISGHRSVSWYQQTPGQGLQFLFEYFSETQRNKGNFPGRFSGRQFSNSRSEMNVSTLELGDSALYLCASSLLSLDEQYFGPGTRLTVT.

The chain uses TRBV28 and TRBJ1-2, with D maybe TRBD1 (5 bases). CDR3 length equals 13 residues. V dropped 2 bases and J dropped 4 bases, with 8 bases sitting between them. Germline V gene lookup returns CDR1 MDHEN and CDR2 SYDVKM. The CDR3 sequence: CASSLGAVYGYTF. CDR3 DNA: TGTGCCAGCAGTTTAGGGGCGGTCTATGGCTACACCTTC.